The 2 T cell receptor beta chains in this list originate from one sample, sequenced in a study of blood T cell repertoires in COVID-19. Produced via immunoSEQ multiplex PCR; TCRdb's table is partial and in-frame only. The table shows almost 250,000 clones, with around 88% occurring only once. Source material: peripheral blood. The receptors were sampled from a woman at least 80 years old with COVID-19, enrolled during active disease.

Only one count was recorded for this clone. The gene calls are TRBV2 and TRBJ1-1; 7 bases are shared with TRBD1. With V trimmed by 4 bases and J by 0 bases, 11 bases remained unmatched. This CDR3 spans 17 amino acids. The V gene's germline CDR1 is SNHLY and CDR2 FYNNEI. CDR3 sequence (DNA): TGTGCCAGCAGTGTGGCCCCGGGACAGAATTTGAACACTGAAGCTTTCTTT. It specifies CASSVAPGQNLNTEAFF.

The gene calls are TRBV7-2 and TRBJ2-2; TRBD2 matches 7 bases. The CDR3 extends over 16 amino acids. Looked up from germline, CDR1 is SGHTA and CDR2 is FQGNSA. The trim removed 2 bases at V and 3 bases at J, leaving 6 bases unmatched. The CDR3 here is CASSLYAGVDTGELFF. In nucleotides, the CDR3 is TGTGCCAGCAGCTTATATGCGGGGGTCGACACCGGGGAGCTGTTTTTT.